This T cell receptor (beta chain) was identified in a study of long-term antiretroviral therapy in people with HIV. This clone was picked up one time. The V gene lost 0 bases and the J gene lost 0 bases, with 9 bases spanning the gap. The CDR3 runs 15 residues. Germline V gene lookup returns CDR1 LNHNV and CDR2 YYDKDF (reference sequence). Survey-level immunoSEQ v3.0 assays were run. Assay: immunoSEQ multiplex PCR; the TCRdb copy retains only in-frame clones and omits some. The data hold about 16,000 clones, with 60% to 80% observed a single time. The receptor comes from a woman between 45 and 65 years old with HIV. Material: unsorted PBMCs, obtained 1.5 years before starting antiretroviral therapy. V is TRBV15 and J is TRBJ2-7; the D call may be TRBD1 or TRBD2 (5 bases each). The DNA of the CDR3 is TGTGCCACCAGCAGAGAGGGACCCAGCTCCTACGAGCAGTACTTC. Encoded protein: CATSREGPSSYEQYF.